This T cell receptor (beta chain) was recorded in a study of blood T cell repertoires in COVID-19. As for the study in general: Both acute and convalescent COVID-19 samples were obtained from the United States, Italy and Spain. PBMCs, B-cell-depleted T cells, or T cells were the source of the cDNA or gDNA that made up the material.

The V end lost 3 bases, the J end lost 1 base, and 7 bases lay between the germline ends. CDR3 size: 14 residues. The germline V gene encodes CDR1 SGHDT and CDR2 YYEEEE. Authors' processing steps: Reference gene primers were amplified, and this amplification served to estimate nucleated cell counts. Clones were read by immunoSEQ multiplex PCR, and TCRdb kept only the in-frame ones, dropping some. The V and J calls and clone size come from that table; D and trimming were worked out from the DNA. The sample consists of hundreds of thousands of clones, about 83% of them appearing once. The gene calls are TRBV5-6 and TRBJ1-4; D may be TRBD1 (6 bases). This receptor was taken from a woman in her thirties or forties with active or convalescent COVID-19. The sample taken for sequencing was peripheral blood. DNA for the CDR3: TGTGCCAGCAGCTCACAGGGAACTAATGAAAAACTGTTTTTT. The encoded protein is CASSSQGTNEKLFF.